This T cell receptor (beta chain) comes out of a study of beta chain features in type 1 diabetes. About the research overall: Under 140,000,000 sorted cells were examined across all samples. Study-wide points: Type 1 diabetes patients showed a moderate but significant shortening of TCRB CDR3s in all four CD4+ subsets. Still unanswered here is whether HLA type influences TCRB rearrangement.

Comments on this clone: Its antigen is not identified.

Expressed TCRB transcripts were sequenced after all isolated RNA was converted to cDNA. The table came from immunoSEQ multiplex PCR; TCRdb's copy has only in-frame clones and leaves some out. The top ten hold roughly 0.58% of the sample, which has more than 100,000 clones, under 30% seen once. Purity above 98% was achieved in all sorted populations. The sample comprised central memory CD4+ T cells from blood. The sequence came from a woman aged 18-29 years with type 1 diabetes.

The CDR3 is CASSISRNTGELFF. The CDR3 DNA sequence: TGTGCCAGTAGTATTTCCCGTAACACCGGGGAGCTGTTTTTT. The V gene is TRBV19, the J gene TRBJ2-2; D unresolved. The CDR3 consists of 14 residues. Trimming shortened V by 3 bases and J by 2 bases, and 7 bases separated the two germline ends. CDR1 is LNHDA, CDR2 SQIVND, per germline (reference sequence).